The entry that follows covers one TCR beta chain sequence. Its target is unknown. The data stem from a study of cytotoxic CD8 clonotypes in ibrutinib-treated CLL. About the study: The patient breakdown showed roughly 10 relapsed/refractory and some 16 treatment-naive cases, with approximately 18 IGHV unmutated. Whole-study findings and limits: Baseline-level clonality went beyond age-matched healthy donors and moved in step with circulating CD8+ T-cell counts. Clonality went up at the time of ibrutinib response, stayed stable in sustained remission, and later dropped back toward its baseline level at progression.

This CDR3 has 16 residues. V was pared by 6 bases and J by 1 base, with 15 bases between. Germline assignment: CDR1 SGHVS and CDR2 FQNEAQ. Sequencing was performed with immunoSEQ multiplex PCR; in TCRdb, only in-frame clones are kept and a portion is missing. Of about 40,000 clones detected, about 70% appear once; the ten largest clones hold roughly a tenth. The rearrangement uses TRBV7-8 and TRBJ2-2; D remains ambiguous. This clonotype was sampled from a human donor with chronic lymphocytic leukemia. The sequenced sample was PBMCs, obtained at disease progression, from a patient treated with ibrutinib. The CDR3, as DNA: TGTGCCAGCAGTCCTTTGGGCAGCCAGAACACCGGGGAGCTGTTTTTT. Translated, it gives CASSPLGSQNTGELFF.